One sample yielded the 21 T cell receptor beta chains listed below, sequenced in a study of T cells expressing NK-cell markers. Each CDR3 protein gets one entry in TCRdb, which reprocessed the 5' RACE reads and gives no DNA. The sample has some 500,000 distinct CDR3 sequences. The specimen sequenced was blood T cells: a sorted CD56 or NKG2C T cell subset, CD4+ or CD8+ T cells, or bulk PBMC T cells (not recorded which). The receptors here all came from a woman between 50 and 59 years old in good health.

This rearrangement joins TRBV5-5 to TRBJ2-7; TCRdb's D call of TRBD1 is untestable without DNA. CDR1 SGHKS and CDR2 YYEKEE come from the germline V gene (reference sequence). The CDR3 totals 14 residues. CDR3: CASSLSRRDTEQYF. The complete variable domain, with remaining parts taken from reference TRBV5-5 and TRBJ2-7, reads DAGVTQSPTHLIKTRGQQVTLRCSPISGHKSVSWYQQVLGQGPQFIFQYYEKEERGRGNFPDRFSARQFPNYSSELNVNALLLGDSALYLCASSLSRRDTEQYFGPGTRLTVT.

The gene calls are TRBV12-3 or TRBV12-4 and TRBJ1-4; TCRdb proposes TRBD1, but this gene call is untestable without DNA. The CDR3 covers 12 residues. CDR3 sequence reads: CASSIPGTQLFF.

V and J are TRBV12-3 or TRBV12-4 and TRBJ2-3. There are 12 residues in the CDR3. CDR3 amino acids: CASSFLEDTQYF.

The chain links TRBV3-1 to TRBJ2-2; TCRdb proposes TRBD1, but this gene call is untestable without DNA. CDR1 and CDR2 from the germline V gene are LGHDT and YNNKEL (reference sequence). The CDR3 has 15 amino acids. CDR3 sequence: CASRGGTERTGELFF. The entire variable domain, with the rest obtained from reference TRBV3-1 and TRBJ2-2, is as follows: DTAVSQTPKYLVTQMGNDKSIKCEQNLGHDTMYWYKQDSKKFLKIMFSYNNKELIINETVPNRFSPKSPDKAHLNLHINSLELGDSAVYFCASRGGTERTGELFFGEGSRLTVL.

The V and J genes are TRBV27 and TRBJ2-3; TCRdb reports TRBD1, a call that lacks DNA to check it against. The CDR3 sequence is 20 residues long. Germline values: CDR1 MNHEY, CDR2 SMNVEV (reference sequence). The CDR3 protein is CASSLRIYAKQRPSTDTQYF.

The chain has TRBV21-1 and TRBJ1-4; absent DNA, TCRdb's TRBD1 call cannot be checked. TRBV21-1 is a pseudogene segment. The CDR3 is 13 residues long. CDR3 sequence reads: CASSGGTGEKLFF.

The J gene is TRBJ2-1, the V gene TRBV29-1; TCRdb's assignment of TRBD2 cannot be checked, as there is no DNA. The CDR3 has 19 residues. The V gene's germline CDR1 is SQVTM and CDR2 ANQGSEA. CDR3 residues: CSVEELFLTTSGRFGEQFF.

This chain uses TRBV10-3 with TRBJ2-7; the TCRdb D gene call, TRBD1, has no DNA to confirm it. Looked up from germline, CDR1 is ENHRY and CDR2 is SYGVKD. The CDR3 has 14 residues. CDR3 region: CAIGTGTGGNEQYF.

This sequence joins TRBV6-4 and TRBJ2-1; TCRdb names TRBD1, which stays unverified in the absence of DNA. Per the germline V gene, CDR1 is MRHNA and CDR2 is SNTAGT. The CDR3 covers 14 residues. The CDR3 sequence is CASSDGREGNEQFF.

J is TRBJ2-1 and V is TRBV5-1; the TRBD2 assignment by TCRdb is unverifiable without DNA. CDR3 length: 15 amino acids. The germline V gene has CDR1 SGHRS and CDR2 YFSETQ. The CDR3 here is CASSLWGTSYNEQFF.

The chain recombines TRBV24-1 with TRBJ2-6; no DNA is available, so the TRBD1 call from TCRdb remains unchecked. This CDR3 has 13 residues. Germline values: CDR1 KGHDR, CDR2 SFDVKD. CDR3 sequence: CASGDTGANVLTF.

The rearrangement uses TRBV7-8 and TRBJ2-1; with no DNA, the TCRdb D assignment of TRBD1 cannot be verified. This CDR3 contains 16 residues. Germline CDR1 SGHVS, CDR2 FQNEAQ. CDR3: CASSLSSGQDYNEQFF.

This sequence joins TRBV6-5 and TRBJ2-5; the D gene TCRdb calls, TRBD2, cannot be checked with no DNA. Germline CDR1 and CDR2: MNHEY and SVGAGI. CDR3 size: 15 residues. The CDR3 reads CASSPGTRGRETQYF.

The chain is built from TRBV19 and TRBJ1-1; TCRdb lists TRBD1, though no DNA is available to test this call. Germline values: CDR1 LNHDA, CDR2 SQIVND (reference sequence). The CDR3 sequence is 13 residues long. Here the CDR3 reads CASSDDRVAEAFF.

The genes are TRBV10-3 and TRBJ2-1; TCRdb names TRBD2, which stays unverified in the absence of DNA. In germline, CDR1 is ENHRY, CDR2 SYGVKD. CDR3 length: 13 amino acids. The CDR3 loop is CAISDPLADEQFF.

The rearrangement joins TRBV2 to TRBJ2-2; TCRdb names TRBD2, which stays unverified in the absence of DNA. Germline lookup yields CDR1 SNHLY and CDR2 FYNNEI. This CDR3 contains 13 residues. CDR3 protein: CASTGTRTGELFF.

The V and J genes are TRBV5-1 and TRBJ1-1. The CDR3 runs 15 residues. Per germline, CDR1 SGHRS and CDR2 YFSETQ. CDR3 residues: CASSFIGGLRLEAFF.

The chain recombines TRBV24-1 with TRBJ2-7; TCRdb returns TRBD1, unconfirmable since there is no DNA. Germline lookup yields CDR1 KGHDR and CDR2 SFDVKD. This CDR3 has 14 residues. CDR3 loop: CATSDPLRSDEQYF.

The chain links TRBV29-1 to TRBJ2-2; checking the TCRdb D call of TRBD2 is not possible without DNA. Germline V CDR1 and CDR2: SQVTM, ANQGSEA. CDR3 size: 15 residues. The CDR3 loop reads CSVAMTSATSGELFF.

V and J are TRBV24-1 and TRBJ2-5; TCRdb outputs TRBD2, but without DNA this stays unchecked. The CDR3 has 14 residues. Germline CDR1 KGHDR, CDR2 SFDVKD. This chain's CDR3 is CATSDYSAGETQYF.

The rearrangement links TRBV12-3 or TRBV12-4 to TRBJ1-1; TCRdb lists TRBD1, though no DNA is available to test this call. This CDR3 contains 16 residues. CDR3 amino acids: CASSGTGGGPDSEAFF.